This TCR beta chain was observed in a study of blood T cell repertoires in COVID-19. Losses at the gene ends were 5 bases for V and 4 bases for J; bases not matched to a gene: 10. The CDR3 is made up of 16 amino acids. Germline V gene data show CDR1 as MDHEN and CDR2 as SYDVKM. Assay: immunoSEQ multiplex PCR; the TCRdb copy retains only in-frame clones and omits some. The table shows fewer than 60,000 clones, with roughly 82% occurring only once. This clone was counted only a few times. The rearrangement links TRBV28 to TRBJ2-1; 8 nucleotides line up with TRBD2. The sample taken for sequencing was peripheral blood. This TCR was recovered from a human donor in a cohort sampled during active COVID-19. The CDR3, as DNA: TGTGCCAGCAGTACGTGGACTAGCCCAGATTACAATGAGCAGTTCTTC. Residues: CASSTWTSPDYNEQFF.